One sample yielded the 25 T cell receptor beta chains listed below, sequenced in a study of blood T cell repertoires in COVID-19. Using immunoSEQ multiplex PCR, the repertoire was profiled, and TCRdb retains in-frame clones only, with some absent. The sample shows approximately 200,000 clones, approximately 91% of them seen only once. The source material was peripheral blood. Receptors originate from a man aged 25 to 40 with acute or convalescent COVID-19.

The V call is TRBV12-5, the J call TRBJ1-3; 7 bases are a match to TRBD1. This CDR3 has 14 residues. V was pared by 5 bases and J by 0 bases, with 1 base of the junction left unmatched. Germline assignment: CDR1 LGHNT and CDR2 FRNRAP. CDR3 sequence: CASGPGGSGNTIYF. In nucleotides, the CDR3 is TGTGCTAGTGGTCCAGGGGGCTCTGGAAACACCATATATTTT.

This sequence joins TRBV19 and TRBJ2-2; 12 bases fit TRBD2. The V segment lost 5 bases and the J segment 7 bases; nucleotides outside the gene matches: 8. Germline V gene lookup returns CDR1 LNHDA and CDR2 SQIVND (reference sequence). There are 16 residues in the CDR3. In nucleotides, the CDR3 is TGTGCCAGTAGTTCATCTAGCGGGAGGGCCATCGGGGAGCTGTTTTTT. Protein sequence: CASSSSSGRAIGELFF.

This clone appeared a single time. The V and J genes are TRBV30 and TRBJ2-7; 8 positions agree with TRBD2. The CDR3 is 14 amino acids. V dropped 3 bases and J dropped 4; count of bases not matched to a gene: 8. In germline, CDR1 is GTSNPN, CDR2 SVGIG (reference sequence). CDR3 nucleotides: TGTGCCTGGAGAGTCCCGGGACTAGATTACGAGCAGTACTTC. Residues: CAWRVPGLDYEQYF.

This chain uses TRBV7-2 with TRBJ2-3; weak D call: TRBD2 (5 bases). V dropped 5 bases and J dropped 4 bases, with 13 bases sitting between them. The V gene's germline CDR1 is SGHTA and CDR2 FQGNSA. The CDR3 spans 14 residues. DNA for the CDR3: TGTGCCAGCAGCCCGGGAACACCCCCAGATACGCAGTATTTT. Its protein is CASSPGTPPDTQYF. The full variable domain, completed using reference TRBV7-2 and TRBJ2-3, is GAGVSQSPSNKVTEKGKDVELRCDPISGHTALYWYRQSLGQGLEFLIYFQGNSAPDKSGLPSDRFSAERTGGSVSTLTIQRTQQEDSAVYLCASSPGTPPDTQYFGPGTRLTVL.

The DNA of the CDR3 is TGTGCCAGCAGCACAAGCAGGGGTTCGGGCGGCTACACCTTC. It is translated as CASSTSRGSGGYTF. This rearrangement joins TRBV9 to TRBJ1-2, with D possibly TRBD1 on 6 matching bases. This CDR3 comprises 14 residues. The V gene's germline CDR1 is SGDLS and CDR2 YYNGEE. Deletions cut 4 bases from V and 8 bases from J, with 18 bases between.

This chain connects TRBV27 to TRBJ2-1; TRBD2 matches 9 bases. This CDR3 contains 15 residues. The V segment lost 5 bases and the J segment 3 bases; nucleotides outside the gene matches: 5. The V gene's germline CDR1 is MNHEY and CDR2 SMNVEV (reference sequence). In DNA form, the CDR3 reads TGTGCCAGCAGTGTGACTAGCGGATTCTACAATGAGCAGTTCTTC. As protein: CASSVTSGFYNEQFF.

The rearrangement links TRBV10-3 to TRBJ1-2, with D hard to call. The CDR3 runs to 12 residues. Trimming took 8 bases from V and 5 from J, leaving 12 bases between them. CDR1 ENHRY and CDR2 SYGVKD come from the germline V gene. The CDR3 bases are TGTGCCATCTATGCAGACTCTTATGGCTACACCTTC. Amino acids: CAIYADSYGYTF.

The rearrangement uses TRBV6-2 or TRBV6-3 and TRBJ2-3; the match to TRBD2 covers 8 bases. This CDR3 has 14 amino acids. Trimming at V came to 6 bases and at J to 1 base, leaving 3 bases not matched to a gene. Germline assignment: CDR1 MNHEY and CDR2 SVGEGT. Written as DNA, the CDR3 is TGTGCCAGCAGCGGGGGGGCGGGCACAGATACGCAGTATTTT. Translation gives CASSGGAGTDTQYF.

The chain combines TRBV5-4 with TRBJ1-6; tentative D call: TRBD1 (5 bases). In germline, CDR1 is SGHNT, CDR2 YYREEE (reference sequence). The length of the CDR3 is 14 residues. The V and J ends lost 2 bases and 7 bases respectively, with 10 bases between them. The CDR3 loop reads CASSFQGNNSPLHF. CDR3 DNA: TGTGCCAGCAGCTTCCAGGGTAACAATTCACCCCTCCACTTT.

The chain joins TRBV12-3 or TRBV12-4 to TRBJ2-1; maybe TRBD1 (6 bases). Between the trimmed V and J ends, which lost 5 bases and 7 bases, there was a span of 12 bases. CDR3 length equals 13 residues. CDR3 loop: CASSPDTGNEQFF. CDR3 bases: TGTGCCAGCAGTCCTGATACAGGGAATGAGCAGTTCTTC.

The genes are TRBV3-1 (or the pseudogene TRBV3-2) and TRBJ1-2; a possible D gene is TRBD1 (5 bases). The CDR3 length is 12 residues. The germline gives CDR1 LGHDT, CDR2 YNNKEL (reference sequence). With 8 bases removed from V and 8 bases from J, the gap between germline ends came to 15 bases. The CDR3 DNA reads as TGTGCCAGCGGAACAGGAATGGAAGGCTACACCTTC. It encodes CASGTGMEGYTF.

The chain couples TRBV12-3 or TRBV12-4 to TRBJ1-2, with 7 bases fitting TRBD1. V lost 3 bases and J lost 6; bases outside the gene matches: 4. The CDR3 extends over 13 amino acids. CDR3 bases: TGTGCCAGCAGTTTGAGACAGGGAGATGGCTACACCTTC. Translated: CASSLRQGDGYTF.

The CDR3 reads CASSESGIGNQPQHF. CDR3 sequence (DNA): TGTGCCAGCAGTGAATCAGGGATAGGCAATCAGCCCCAGCATTTT. The chain recombines TRBV6-1 with TRBJ1-5; D may be TRBD1 (5 bases). The CDR3 has 15 residues. Germline V gives CDR1 MNHNS, CDR2 SASEGT. Trimming cost V 2 bases and J 2 bases, with 10 bases left between them.

The CDR3 loop reads CASSLAGGNSYNEQFF. In DNA form, the CDR3 reads TGCGCCAGCAGCTTGGCCGGAGGGAACTCCTACAATGAGCAGTTCTTC. The chain combines TRBV5-1 with TRBJ2-1, with D possibly TRBD2 on 6 matching bases. Germline V gene lookup returns CDR1 SGHRS and CDR2 YFSETQ. The V end was cut by 0 bases, the J end by 0 bases, with 10 bases between. The length of the CDR3 is 16 residues.

The chain couples TRBV3-1 (or the pseudogene TRBV3-2) to TRBJ2-1, with TRBD1 matching over 7 bases. With 2 bases clipped from V and 10 bases from J, the junction kept 5 bases outside the gene matches. Germline values: CDR1 LGHDT, CDR2 YNNKEL (reference sequence). The CDR3 runs 13 residues. Here the CDR3 DNA reads TGTGCCAGCAGCCAATTGGACAGGCGAGAGCAGTTCTTC. This gives the protein CASSQLDRREQFF.

The rearrangement links TRBV27 to TRBJ2-7; 7 positions agree with TRBD1. This CDR3 has 12 amino acids. V dropped 6 bases and J dropped 7; count of bases not matched to a gene: 6. Germline V lookup: CDR1 MNHEY, CDR2 SMNVEV (reference sequence). The CDR3 spells CASSYSGGEQYF. The CDR3 coding sequence is TGTGCCAGCAGCTACTCAGGGGGAGAGCAGTACTTC.

This chain joins TRBV19 and TRBJ1-2; tentatively, D is TRBD1 (6 bases). Germline V gene data show CDR1 as LNHDA and CDR2 as SQIVND (reference sequence). V was cut by 6 bases and J by 4 bases, with 12 bases left in between. The CDR3 sequence is 13 residues long. CDR3 sequence reads: CASRPSGAYGYTF. The CDR3 DNA reads as TGTGCCAGTAGGCCATCAGGGGCCTATGGCTACACCTTC.

This clone was recorded a few times. The chain couples TRBV6-5 to TRBJ1-5; possibly TRBD1 for D (6 bases). The CDR3 contains 14 residues. Germline CDR1 is MNHEY and CDR2 is SVGAGI. The CDR3 region has the DNA TGTGCTTCAGCAGCGGGGACATCTAGTCAGCCCCAGCATTTT. Translation gives CASAAGTSSQPQHF.

The chain couples TRBV14 to TRBJ2-7; TRBD1 matches 7 bases. This CDR3 has 15 residues. With 8 bases clipped from V and 3 bases from J, the junction kept 13 bases outside the gene matches. The germline CDR1 and CDR2 sequences are SGHDN and FVKESK. In DNA, the CDR3 is TGTGCCAGCCAGGCATCGGGACAGATCCACTACGAGCAGTACTTC. Translation: CASQASGQIHYEQYF.

The CDR3 here is CASSVALAGANEQFF. The CDR3 DNA follows: TGTGCCAGCAGCGTAGCCCTAGCGGGAGCCAATGAGCAGTTCTTC. The V gene is TRBV9, the J gene TRBJ2-1; 10 nucleotides match TRBD2. The CDR3 has 15 residues. CDR1 is SGDLS, CDR2 YYNGEE, per germline. The junction had 3 bases not matched to a gene; V was cut back by 0 bases and J by 6 bases.

The chain combines TRBV5-1 with TRBJ2-1; 8 bases agree with TRBD1. CDR1 is SGHRS, CDR2 YFSETQ, per germline. The CDR3 runs 15 residues. J lost 7 bases, V lost 3 bases, and 9 bases had no gene match. The CDR3 loop is CASSYGQGQRNEQFF. In DNA form, the CDR3 reads TGCGCCAGCAGCTACGGACAGGGTCAGAGGAATGAGCAGTTCTTC.

The gene calls are TRBV21-1 and TRBJ2-3; the table's TRBD2 call for D was not verified on the DNA. TRBV21-1 is labeled a pseudogene. The CDR3 consists of 16 residues. In DNA form, the CDR3 reads TGTGCCAGCAGCAAAGCGATACCCGAGAACGTAGATACGCAGTATTTT. The encoded protein is CASSKAIPENVDTQYF.

The chain couples TRBV28 to TRBJ2-1, with D tentatively TRBD2 (5 bases). The CDR3 has 13 residues. CDR1 is MDHEN and CDR2 is SYDVKM in the germline V gene. The germline V and J ends were trimmed by 8 bases and 4 bases, with 12 bases remaining between them. DNA for the CDR3: TGTGCCAGCGGCTCAAGCGGTTACAATGAGCAGTTCTTC. Residues: CASGSSGYNEQFF. Full variable domain (outside the CDR3, taken from reference TRBV28 and TRBJ2-1): DVKVTQSSRYLVKRTGEKVFLECVQDMDHENMFWYRQDPGLGLRLIYFSYDVKMKEKGDIPEGYSVSREKKERFSLILESASTNQTSMYLCASGSSGYNEQFFGPGTRLTVL.

V is TRBV6-5 and J is TRBJ1-2; D may be TRBD1 (5 bases). CDR3 length equals 13 residues. The germline gives CDR1 MNHEY, CDR2 SVGAGI. V dropped 4 bases and J dropped 2 bases, with 8 bases sitting between them. CDR3 residues: CASSFTGNYGYTF. In DNA, the CDR3 is TGTGCCAGCAGTTTCACAGGAAACTATGGCTACACCTTC.

A remark on this clone: This CDR3 is also generated by other DNA sequences in the sample. V usage is TRBV5-1 and J usage is TRBJ1-6, with TRBD1 as a possible D gene (5 bases). Trimming stripped 4 bases from V and 0 bases from J, with 11 bases between. The CDR3 is made up of 16 amino acids. Looked up from germline, CDR1 is SGHRS and CDR2 is YFSETQ. The CDR3 protein is CASSTRQSSYNSPLHF. CDR3 in DNA: TGCGCCAGCAGCACCCGACAGAGCTCCTATAATTCACCCCTCCACTTT.